These 11 T cell receptor beta chains were sequenced from one sample in a study of T cell clonality in common variable immunodeficiency. Assay used: immunoSEQ multiplex PCR; TCRdb lists only in-frame clones, some missing. The sample contains tens of thousands of clones, none of them singletons. The source material was peripheral blood mononuclear cells. Receptor source: a person between 18 and 69 years old in good health.

This clone appeared many times. The covered CDR3 bases are TGTGCCAGCTCACCACCGACAGGGACCGGGGAG. Translating it yields CASSPPTGTGE. The whole CDR3 sequence is CASSPPTGTGELFF. The chain uses TRBV18 and TRBJ2-2, with 7 bases lining up with TRBD1. The CDR3 extends 3 residues past the end of the read, so its final part is completed from the germline J gene. The V and J ends lost 0 bases and 5 bases, in that order; junction bases with no gene match: 0. The CDR3 spans 14 residues. CDR1 and CDR2 from the germline V gene are KGHSH and LQKENI. Supplemented by reference TRBV18 and TRBJ2-2, the full variable domain reads NAGVMQNPRHLVRRRGQEARLRCSPMKGHSHVYWYRQLPEEGLKFMVYLQKENIIDESGMPKERFSAEFPKEGPSILRIQQVVRGDSAAYFCASSPPTGTGELFFGEGSRLTVL.

This clone was counted at least ten times. CDR3 residues: CSALHPDRSSYEQYF. The CDR3 DNA, read in part, is TGCAGTGCCCTTCACCCGGACAGATCCTCCTACGAG. The J gene is TRBJ2-7, the V gene TRBV20-1; D might be TRBD1 (6 bases). The CDR3 goes on 3 residues after the read ends, and that part is filled in from the germline J gene. The germline V gene has CDR1 DFQATT and CDR2 SNEGSKA (reference sequence). There are 15 residues in the CDR3. Trimming took 6 bases from V and 0 from J, leaving 18 bases between them.

This clone was counted ten times or more. Coverage ceases 3 residues before the CDR3 finishes, and the germline J gene fills in the end. The chain carries TRBV20-1 and TRBJ2-3; 11 nucleotides line up with TRBD2. V lost 5 bases, J lost 2 bases, and 3 bases stayed unmatched. Germline CDR1 and CDR2: DFQATT and SNEGSKA (reference sequence). The CDR3 loop spans 14 amino acids. The CDR3 region is CSASTSGVTDTQYF. The part of the CDR3 DNA that was read is TGCAGTGCTTCGACTAGCGGGGTCACAGATACG.

This clone was recorded at least ten times. The read is 3 residues too short to cover the CDR3 end, so that end is filled in from the germline J gene. The chain recombines TRBV5-4 with TRBJ1-1, with D possibly matching TRBD1 (5 bases). Germline V gives CDR1 SGHNT, CDR2 YYREEE (reference sequence). The CDR3 is 15 amino acids. V was shortened by 1 base and J by 4 bases, with 14 bases between the two germline ends. CDR3 residues: CASSLMGGGTTEAFF. The DNA read from the CDR3 is TGTGCCAGCAGCTTGATGGGGGGTGGAACCACTGAA. The full variable domain, rest sourced from reference TRBV5-4 and TRBJ1-1, is ETGVTQSPTHLIKTRGQQVTLRCSSQSGHNTVSWYQQALGQGPQFIFQYYREEENGRGNFPPRFSGLQFPNYSSELNVNALELDDSALYLCASSLMGGGTTEAFFGQGTRLTVV.

This clone was found many times. Read data end 3 residues before the CDR3 end; the end is taken from the germline J gene. The rearrangement uses TRBV28 and TRBJ1-2, with unresolved D. Germline lookup yields CDR1 MDHEN and CDR2 SYDVKM. Deletions cut 4 bases from V and 5 bases from J, with 17 bases between. This CDR3 spans 15 amino acids. CDR3 sequence: CASSSRRTGYYGYTF. Incomplete CDR3 DNA: TGTGCCAGCAGTTCCCGACGAACGGGTTATTATGGC.

In this sample, this clone turned up many times. Sequencing ends 3 residues short of the CDR3 end; the germline J gene provides the rest. The chain combines TRBV20-1 with TRBJ2-5; possibly TRBD1 for D (5 bases). V gave up 6 bases and J gave up 5 bases, with 13 bases separating them. The CDR3 totals 12 residues. The V gene's germline CDR1 is DFQATT and CDR2 SNEGSKA (reference sequence). CDR3 protein: CSASDSAETQYF. CDR3 DNA (partial): TGCAGTGCCTCCGACAGTGCCGAGACC.

This clone was found many times. A read error may account for a junction end that differs from germline. The CDR3 end is not reached by the read, which stops 3 residues before it; the germline J gene fills it in. This specimen includes other DNA sequences encoding the same CDR3. The V call is TRBV7-2, the J call TRBJ2-4; no definite D call. Germline values: CDR1 SGHTA, CDR2 FQGNSA. The CDR3 extends over 14 amino acids. The CDR3 bases that were read are TGTGCTAGCAGCTTAGGTCAATCCAAAAACATT. Translating it yields CASSLGQSKNI. The entire CDR3 protein reads CASSLGQSKNIQYF.

This clone was recorded many times. The read falls 3 residues short of the CDR3 end, and the missing part is taken from the germline J gene. The genes are TRBV20-1 and TRBJ2-5, with D hard to call. The ends were cut back, 2 bases at V and 5 bases at J, with 12 bases in the middle. Germline assignment: CDR1 DFQATT and CDR2 SNEGSKA (reference sequence). CDR3 length equals 13 residues. CDR3 amino acids: CSARNGGPETQYF. CDR3 DNA, as far as it was read: TGCAGTGCTAGAAATGGCGGTCCCGAGACC.

The table lists this clone with many counts. The read ends 3 residues before the CDR3 terminus; that terminus is restored from the germline J gene. V usage is TRBV20-1 and J usage is TRBJ2-5; a weak D match, TRBD2 (6 bases). The V end was cut by 3 bases, the J end by 0 bases, with 14 bases between. Per germline, CDR1 DFQATT and CDR2 SNEGSKA (reference sequence). The CDR3 is 15 residues long. The CDR3: CSASHHGGYQETQYF. Incomplete CDR3 DNA: TGCAGTGCTAGTCACCATGGAGGGTACCAAGAGACC.

This clone was seen many times. The read stops 3 residues short of the end of the CDR3; the missing end is completed from the germline J gene. V and J are TRBV2 and TRBJ2-7, with 8 bases that match TRBD1. Germline V CDR1 and CDR2: SNHLY, FYNNEI. Trimming at V came to 9 bases and at J to 3 bases, leaving 7 bases not matched to a gene. This CDR3 region has 13 residues. The sequenced CDR3 bases are TGTGCCAGTCAGGCAGGGGGCGGCTACGAG. Its translation: CASQAGGGYE. The whole CDR3 protein reads CASQAGGGYEQYF.

The table lists this clone with many counts. The read falls 3 residues short of the CDR3 end, and the missing part is taken from the germline J gene. This rearrangement joins TRBV2 to TRBJ2-1, with TRBD2 identical over 13 bases. CDR3 length: 15 residues. Germline-derived CDR1 and CDR2 are SNHLY and FYNNEI. Germline trimming cut 6 bases from V and 2 bases from J; bases unmatched to any gene: 1. The covered CDR3 bases are TGTGCCAGCAGCGGACTAGCGGGGGCCTACAATGAG. Translation gives CASSGLAGAYNE. The complete CDR3 reads CASSGLAGAYNEQFF.